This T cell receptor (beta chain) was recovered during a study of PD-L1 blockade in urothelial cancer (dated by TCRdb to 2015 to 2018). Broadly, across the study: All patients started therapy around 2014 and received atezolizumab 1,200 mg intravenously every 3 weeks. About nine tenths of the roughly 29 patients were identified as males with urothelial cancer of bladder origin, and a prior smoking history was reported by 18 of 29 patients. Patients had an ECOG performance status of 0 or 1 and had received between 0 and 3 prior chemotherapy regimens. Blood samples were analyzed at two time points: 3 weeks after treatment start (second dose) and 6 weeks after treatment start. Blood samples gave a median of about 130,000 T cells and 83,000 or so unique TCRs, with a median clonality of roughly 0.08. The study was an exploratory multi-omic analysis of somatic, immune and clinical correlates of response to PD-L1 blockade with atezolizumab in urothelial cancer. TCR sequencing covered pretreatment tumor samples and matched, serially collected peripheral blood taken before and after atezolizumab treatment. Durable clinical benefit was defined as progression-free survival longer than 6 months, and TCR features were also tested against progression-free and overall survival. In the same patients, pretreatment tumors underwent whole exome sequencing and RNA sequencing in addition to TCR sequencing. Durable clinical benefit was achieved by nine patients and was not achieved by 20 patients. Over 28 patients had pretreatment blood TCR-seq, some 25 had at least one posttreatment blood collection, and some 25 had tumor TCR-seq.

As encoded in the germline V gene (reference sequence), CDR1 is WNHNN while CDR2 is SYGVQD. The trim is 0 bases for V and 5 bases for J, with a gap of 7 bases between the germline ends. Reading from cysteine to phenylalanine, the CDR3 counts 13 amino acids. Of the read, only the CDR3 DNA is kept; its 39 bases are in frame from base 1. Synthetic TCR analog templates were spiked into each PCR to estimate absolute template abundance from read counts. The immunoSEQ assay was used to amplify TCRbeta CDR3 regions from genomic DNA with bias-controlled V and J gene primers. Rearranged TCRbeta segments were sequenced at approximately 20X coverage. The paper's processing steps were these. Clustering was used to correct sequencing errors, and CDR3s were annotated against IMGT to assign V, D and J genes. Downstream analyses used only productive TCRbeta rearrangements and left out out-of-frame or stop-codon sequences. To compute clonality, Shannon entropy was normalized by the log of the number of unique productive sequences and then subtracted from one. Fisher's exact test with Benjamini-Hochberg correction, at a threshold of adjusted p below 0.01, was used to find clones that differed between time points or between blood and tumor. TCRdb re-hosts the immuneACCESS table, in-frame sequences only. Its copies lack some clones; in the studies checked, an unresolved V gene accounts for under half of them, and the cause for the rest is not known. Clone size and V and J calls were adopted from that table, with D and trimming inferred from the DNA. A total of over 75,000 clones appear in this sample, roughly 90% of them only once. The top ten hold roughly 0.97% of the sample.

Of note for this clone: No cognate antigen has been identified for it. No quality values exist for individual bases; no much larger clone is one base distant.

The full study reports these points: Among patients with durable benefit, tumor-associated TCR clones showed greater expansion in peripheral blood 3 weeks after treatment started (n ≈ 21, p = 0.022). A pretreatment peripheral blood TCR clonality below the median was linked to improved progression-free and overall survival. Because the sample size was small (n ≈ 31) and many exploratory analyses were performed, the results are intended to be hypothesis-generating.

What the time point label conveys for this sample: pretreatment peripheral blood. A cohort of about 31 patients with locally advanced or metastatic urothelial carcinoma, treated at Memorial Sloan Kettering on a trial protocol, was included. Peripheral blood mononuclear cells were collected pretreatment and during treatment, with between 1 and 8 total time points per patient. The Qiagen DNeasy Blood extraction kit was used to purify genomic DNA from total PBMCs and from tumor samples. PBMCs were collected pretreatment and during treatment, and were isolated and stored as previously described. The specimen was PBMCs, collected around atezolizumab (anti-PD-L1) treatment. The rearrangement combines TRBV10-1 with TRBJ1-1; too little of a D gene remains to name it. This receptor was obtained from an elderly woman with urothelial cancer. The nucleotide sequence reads TGCGCCAGCAGTGAGTCGACGGGGACTGAAGCTTTCTTT. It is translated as CASSESTGTEAFF.